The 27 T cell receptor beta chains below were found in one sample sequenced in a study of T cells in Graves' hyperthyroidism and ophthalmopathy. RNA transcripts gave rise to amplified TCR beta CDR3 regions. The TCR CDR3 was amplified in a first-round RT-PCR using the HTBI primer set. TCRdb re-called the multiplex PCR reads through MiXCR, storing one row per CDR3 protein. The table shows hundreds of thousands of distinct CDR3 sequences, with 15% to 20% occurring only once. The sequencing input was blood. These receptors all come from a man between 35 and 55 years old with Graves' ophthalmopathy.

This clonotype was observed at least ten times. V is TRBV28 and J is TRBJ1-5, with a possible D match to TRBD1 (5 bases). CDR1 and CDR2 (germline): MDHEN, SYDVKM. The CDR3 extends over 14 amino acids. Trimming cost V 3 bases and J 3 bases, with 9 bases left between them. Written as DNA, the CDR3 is TGTGCCAGCAGTTTCAGGGTAGACAATCAGCCCCAGCATTTT. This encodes CASSFRVDNQPQHF.

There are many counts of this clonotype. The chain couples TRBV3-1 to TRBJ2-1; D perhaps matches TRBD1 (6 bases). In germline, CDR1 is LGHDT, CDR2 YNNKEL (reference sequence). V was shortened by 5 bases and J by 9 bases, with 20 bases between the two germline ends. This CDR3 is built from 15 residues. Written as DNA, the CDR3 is TGTGCCAGCAGCGAGTTACAGGGAGTTGGAATTGAGCAGTTCTTC. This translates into CASSELQGVGIEQFF.

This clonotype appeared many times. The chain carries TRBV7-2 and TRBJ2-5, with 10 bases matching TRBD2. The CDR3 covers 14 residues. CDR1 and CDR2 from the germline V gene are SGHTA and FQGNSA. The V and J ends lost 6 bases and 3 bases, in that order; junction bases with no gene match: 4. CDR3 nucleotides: TGTGCCAGCAGTTATACTAGCGGGGAAGAGACCCAGTACTTC. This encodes CASSYTSGEETQYF. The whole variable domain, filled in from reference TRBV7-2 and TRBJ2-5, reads GAGVSQSPSNKVTEKGKDVELRCDPISGHTALYWYRQSLGQGLEFLIYFQGNSAPDKSGLPSDRFSAERTGGSVSTLTIQRTQQEDSAVYLCASSYTSGEETQYFGPGTRLLVL.

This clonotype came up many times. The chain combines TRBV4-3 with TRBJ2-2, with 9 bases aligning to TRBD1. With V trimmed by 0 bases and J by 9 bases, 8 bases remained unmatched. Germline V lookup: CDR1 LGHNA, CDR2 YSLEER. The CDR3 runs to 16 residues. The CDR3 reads CASSQDRDRAGRELFF. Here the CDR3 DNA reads TGCGCCAGCAGCCAAGATCGGGACAGGGCGGGCCGGGAGCTGTTTTTT.

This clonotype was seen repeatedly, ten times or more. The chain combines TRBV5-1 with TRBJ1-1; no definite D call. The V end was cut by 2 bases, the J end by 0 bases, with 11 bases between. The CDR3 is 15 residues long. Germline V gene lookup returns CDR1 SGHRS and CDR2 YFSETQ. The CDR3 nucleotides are TGCGCCAGCAGCTTCGCTTCACAGATGAACACTGAAGCTTTCTTT. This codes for CASSFASQMNTEAFF.

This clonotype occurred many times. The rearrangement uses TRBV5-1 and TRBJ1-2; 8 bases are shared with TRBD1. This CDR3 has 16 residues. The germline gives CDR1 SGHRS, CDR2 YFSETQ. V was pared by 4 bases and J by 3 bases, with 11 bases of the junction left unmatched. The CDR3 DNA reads TGCGCCAGCAGCCCGGCTACGTCGACAGGGGACTATGGCTACACCTTC. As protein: CASSPATSTGDYGYTF.

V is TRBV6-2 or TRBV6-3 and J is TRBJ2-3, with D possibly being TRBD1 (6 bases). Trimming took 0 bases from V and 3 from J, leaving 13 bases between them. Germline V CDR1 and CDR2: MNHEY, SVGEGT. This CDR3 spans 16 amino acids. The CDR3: CASSYSSGDRTDTQYF. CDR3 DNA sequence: TGTGCCAGCAGTTACTCCTCAGGGGATCGGACAGATACGCAGTATTTT.

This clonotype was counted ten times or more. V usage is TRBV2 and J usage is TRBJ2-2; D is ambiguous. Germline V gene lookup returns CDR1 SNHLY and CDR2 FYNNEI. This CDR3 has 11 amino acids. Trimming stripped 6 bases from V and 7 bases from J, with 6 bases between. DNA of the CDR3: TGTGCCAGCAGGGAAAGCGGGGAGCTGTTTTTT. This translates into CASRESGELFF.

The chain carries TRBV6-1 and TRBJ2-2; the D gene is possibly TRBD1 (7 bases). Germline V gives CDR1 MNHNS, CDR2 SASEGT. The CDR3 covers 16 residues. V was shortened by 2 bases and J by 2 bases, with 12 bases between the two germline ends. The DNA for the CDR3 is TGTGCCAGCAGTGAACAGGGGGGCCGTAACACCGGGGAGCTGTTTTTT. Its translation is CASSEQGGRNTGELFF.

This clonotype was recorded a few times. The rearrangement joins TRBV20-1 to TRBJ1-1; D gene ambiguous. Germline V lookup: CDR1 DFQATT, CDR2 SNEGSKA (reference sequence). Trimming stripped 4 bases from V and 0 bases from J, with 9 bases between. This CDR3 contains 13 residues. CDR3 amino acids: CSATPSMNTEAFF. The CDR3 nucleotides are TGCAGTGCTACTCCGTCAATGAACACTGAAGCTTTCTTT.

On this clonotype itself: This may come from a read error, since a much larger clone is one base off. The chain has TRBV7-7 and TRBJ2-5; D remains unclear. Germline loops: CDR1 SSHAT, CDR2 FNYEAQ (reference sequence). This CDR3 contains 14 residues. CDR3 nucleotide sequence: TGTGCTAGCAGCCTTCGGCTAGTCGGCGAGACCCAGTACTTC. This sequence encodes CASSLRLVGETQYF.

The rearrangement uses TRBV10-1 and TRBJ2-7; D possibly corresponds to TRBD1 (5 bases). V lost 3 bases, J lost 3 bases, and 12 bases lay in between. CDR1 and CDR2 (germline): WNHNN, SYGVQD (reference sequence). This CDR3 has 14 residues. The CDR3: CASSDRVGYYEQYF. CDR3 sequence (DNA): TGCGCCAGCAGTGACAGGGTAGGTTACTACGAGCAGTACTTC.

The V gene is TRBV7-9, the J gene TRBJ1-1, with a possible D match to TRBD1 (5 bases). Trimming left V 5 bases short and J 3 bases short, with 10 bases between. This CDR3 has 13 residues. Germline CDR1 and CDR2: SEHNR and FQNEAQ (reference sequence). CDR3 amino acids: CASSQSRDTEAFF. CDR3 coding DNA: TGTGCCAGCAGCCAAAGCAGGGACACTGAAGCTTTCTTT.

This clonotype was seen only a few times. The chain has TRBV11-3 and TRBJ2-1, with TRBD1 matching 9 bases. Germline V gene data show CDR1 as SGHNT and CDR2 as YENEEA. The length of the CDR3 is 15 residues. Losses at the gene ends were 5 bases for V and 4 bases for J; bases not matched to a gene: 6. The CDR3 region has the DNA TGTGCCAGCAGCGGCGGGACAGGGATATACAATGAGCAGTTCTTC. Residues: CASSGGTGIYNEQFF.

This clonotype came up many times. CDR3 amino acids: CASSPRQGGNQPQHF. CDR3 nucleotides: TGTGCCAGCAGCCCGAGACAGGGTGGCAATCAGCCCCAGCATTTT. The chain carries TRBV7-2 and TRBJ1-5; TRBD1 matches at 7 bases. From germline, CDR1 is SGHTA and CDR2 FQGNSA. The CDR3 length is 15 residues. The ends lost 5 bases at V and 2 bases at J; junction bases unmatched: 6.

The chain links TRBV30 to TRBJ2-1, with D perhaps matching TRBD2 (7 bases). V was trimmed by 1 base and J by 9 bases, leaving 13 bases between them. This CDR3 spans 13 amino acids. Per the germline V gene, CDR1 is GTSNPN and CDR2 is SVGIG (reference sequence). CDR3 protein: CAWSGQAGVEQFF. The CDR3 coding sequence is TGTGCCTGGAGTGGACAGGCGGGGGTTGAGCAGTTCTTC.

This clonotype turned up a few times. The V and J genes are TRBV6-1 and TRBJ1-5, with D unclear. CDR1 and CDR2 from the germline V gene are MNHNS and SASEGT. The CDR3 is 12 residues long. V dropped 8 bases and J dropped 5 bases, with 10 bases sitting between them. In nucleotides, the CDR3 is TGTGCCAGCGGCAGGAGAGATCAGCCCCAGCATTTT. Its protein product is CASGRRDQPQHF.

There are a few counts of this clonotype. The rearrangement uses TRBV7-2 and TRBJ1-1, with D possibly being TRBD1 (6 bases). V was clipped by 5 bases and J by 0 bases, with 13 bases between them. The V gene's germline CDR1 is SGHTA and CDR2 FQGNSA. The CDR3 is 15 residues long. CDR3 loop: CASSQRTAMNTEAFF. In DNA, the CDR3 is TGTGCCAGCAGCCAGAGGACAGCCATGAACACTGAAGCTTTCTTT.

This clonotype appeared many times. This CDR3 is CASSDRPGPQPQHF. The CDR3 DNA reads TGTGCCAGCAGTGACCGCCCTGGCCCTCAGCCCCAGCATTTT. The rearrangement links TRBV2 to TRBJ1-5; D uncertain. CDR3 length equals 14 residues. V lost 3 bases and J 6 bases, leaving 12 bases between the germline ends. Per germline, CDR1 SNHLY and CDR2 FYNNEI.

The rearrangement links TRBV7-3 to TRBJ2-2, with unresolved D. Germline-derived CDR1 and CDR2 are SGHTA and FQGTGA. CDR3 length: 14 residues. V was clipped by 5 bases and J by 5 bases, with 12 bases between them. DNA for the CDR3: TGTGCCAGCAGCCCTAATTGGGCGACCGGGGAGCTGTTTTTT. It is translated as CASSPNWATGELFF.

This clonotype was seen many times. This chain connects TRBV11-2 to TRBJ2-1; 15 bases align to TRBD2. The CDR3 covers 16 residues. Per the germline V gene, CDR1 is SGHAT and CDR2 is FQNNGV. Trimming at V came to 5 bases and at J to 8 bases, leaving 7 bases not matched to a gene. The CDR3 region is CASSPWTSGRADEQFF. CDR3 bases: TGTGCCAGCAGCCCCTGGACTAGCGGGAGGGCCGATGAGCAGTTCTTC.

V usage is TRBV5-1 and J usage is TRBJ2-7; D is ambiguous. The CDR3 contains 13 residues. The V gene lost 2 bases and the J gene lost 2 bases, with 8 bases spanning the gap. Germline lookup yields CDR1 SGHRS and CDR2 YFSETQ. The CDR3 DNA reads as TGCGCCAGCAGCTTTGAAAGCGCCTACGAGCAGTACTTC. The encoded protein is CASSFESAYEQYF.

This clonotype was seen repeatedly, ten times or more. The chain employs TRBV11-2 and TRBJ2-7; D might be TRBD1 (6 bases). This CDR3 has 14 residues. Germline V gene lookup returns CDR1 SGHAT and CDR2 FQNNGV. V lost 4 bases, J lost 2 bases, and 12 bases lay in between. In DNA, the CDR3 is TGTGCCAGCAGCTCCCGGCAGGGGCCCTACGAGCAGTACTTC. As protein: CASSSRQGPYEQYF. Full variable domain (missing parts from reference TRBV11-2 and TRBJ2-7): EAGVAQSPRYKIIEKRQSVAFWCNPISGHATLYWYQQILGQGPKLLIQFQNNGVVDDSQLPKDRFSAERLKGVDSTLKIQPAKLEDSAVYLCASSSRQGPYEQYFGPGTRLTVT.

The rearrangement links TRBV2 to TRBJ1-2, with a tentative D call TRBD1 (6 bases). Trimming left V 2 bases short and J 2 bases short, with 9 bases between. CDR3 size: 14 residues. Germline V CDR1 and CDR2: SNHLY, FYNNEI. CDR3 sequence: CASSERQENYGYTF. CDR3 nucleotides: TGTGCCAGCAGTGAACGACAGGAGAACTATGGCTACACCTTC.

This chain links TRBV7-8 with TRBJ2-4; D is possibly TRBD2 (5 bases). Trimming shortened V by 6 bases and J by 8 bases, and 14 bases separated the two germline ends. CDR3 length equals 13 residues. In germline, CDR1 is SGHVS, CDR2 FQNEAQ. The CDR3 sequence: CASSFGTGDIQYF. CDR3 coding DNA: TGTGCCAGCAGTTTCGGAACCGGGGACATTCAGTACTTC.

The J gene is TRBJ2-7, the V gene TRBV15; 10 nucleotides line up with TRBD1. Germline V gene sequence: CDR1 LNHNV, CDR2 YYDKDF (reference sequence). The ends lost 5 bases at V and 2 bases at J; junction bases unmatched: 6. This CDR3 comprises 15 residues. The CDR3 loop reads CATSVAGTGAYEQYF. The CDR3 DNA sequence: TGTGCCACCAGCGTTGCCGGGACAGGGGCCTACGAGCAGTACTTC.

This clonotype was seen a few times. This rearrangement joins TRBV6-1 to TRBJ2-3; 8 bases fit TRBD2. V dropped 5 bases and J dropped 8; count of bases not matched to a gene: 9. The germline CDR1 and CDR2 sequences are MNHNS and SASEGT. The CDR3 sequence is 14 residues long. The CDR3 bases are TGTGCCAGCAGTTTAACTAGCGGACACGGTACGCAGTATTTT. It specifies CASSLTSGHGTQYF.